This T cell receptor (beta chain) was captured by sequencing in a study of T-cell reconstitution after alpha-beta-depleted transplantation in children. V shed 0 bases and J 3 bases; nucleotides not matched to a gene: 17. CDR3 length: 21 residues. Germline values: CDR1 SGHRS, CDR2 YFSETQ. A note on this clonotype: Its target is not known.

As it was prepared, the TCRbeta library received unique molecular identifiers. TCRdb itself ran the PCR reads through MiXCR, one entry per CDR3 protein. The repertoire holds 550,000 to 800,000 distinct CDR3 sequences, roughly 13% seen once, with 0.79% in the top ten. Regarding the study as a whole: From surviving recipient T cells and thymic progenitors came the high day-60 TCRbeta diversity observed in some patients. At the one-year point after transplant, T-cell counts and TCRbeta diversity were found to come mostly from T cells that had been newly produced.

The gene calls are TRBV5-1 and TRBJ2-7; 14 nucleotides align to TRBD2. This specimen was PBMCs, taken before TCRalphabeta/CD19-depleted stem cell transplant. The receptor comes from a girl aged 2 to 9 with congenital amegakaryocytic thrombocytopenia, due to receive a stem cell transplant. The CDR3 region has the DNA TGCGCCAGCAGCTTGGGGTACGTGCGGGGACTAGCGGGAGAGATCGGCTACGAGCAGTACTTC. It translates to CASSLGYVRGLAGEIGYEQYF.